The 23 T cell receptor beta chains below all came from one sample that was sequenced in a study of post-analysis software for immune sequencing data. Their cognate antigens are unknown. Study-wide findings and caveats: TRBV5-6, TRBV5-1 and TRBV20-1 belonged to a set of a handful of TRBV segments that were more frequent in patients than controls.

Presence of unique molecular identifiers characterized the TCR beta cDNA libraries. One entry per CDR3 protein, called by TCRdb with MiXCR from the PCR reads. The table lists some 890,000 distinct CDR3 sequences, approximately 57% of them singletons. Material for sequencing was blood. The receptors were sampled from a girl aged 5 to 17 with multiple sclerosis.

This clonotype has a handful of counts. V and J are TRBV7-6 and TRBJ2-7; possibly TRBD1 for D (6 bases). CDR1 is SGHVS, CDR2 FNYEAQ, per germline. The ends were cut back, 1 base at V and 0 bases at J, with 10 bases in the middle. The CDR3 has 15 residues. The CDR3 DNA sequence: TGTGCCAGCAGCTTAGAGCAGGGGTTCTCCTACGAGCAGTACTTC. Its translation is CASSLEQGFSYEQYF.

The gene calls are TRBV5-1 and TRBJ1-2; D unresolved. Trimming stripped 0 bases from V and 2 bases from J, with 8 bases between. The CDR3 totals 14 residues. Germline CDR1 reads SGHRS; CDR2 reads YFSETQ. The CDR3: CASSLAHQNYGYTF. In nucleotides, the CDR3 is TGCGCCAGCAGCTTGGCCCATCAGAACTATGGCTACACCTTC. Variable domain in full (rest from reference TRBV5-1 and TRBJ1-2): KAGVTQTPRYLIKTRGQQVTLSCSPISGHRSVSWYQQTPGQGLQFLFEYFSETQRNKGNFPGRFSGRQFSNSRSEMNVSTLELGDSALYLCASSLAHQNYGYTFGSGTRLTVV.

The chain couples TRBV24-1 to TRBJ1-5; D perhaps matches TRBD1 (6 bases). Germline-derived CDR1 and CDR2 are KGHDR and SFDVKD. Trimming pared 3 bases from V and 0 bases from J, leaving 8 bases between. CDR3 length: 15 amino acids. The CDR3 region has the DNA TGTGCCACCAGTGATGGGACAAATAGCAATCAGCCCCAGCATTTT. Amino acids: CATSDGTNSNQPQHF.

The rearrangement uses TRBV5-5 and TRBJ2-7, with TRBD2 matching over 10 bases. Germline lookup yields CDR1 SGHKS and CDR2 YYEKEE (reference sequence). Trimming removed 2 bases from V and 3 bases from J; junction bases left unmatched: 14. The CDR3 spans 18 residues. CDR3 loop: CASSFFGAGGPINYEQYF. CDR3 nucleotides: TGTGCCAGCAGCTTTTTCGGAGCGGGAGGGCCTATAAACTACGAGCAGTACTTC.

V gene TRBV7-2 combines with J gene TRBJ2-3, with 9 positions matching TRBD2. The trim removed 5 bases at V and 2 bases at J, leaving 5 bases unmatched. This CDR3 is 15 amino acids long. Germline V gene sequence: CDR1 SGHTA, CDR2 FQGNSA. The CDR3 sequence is CASSRTSVNTDTQYF. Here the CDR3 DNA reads TGTGCCAGCAGCCGGACTAGCGTGAACACAGATACGCAGTATTTT.

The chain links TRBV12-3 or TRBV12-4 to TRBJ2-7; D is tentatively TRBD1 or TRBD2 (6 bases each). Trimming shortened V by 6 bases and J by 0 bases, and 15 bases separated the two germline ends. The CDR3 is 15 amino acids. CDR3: CASSKGGTRSYEQYF. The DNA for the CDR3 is TGTGCCAGCAGCAAAGGCGGGACACGCTCCTACGAGCAGTACTTC.

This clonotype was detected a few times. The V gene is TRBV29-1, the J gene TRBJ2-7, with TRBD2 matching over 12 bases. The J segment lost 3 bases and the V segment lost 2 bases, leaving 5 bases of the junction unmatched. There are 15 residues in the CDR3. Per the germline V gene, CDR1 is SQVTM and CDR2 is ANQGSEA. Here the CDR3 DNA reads TGCAGCGTTGAATTCCTAGCGGGGGGGCACTACGAGCAGTACTTC. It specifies CSVEFLAGGHYEQYF.

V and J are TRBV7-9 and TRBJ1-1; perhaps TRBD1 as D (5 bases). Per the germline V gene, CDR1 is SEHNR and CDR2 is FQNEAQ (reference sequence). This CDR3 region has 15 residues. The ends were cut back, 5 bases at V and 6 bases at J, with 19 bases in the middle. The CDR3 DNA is TGTGCCAGCAGCCCCGGGGACGGTTTATCTTCTGAAGCTTTCTTT. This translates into CASSPGDGLSSEAFF.

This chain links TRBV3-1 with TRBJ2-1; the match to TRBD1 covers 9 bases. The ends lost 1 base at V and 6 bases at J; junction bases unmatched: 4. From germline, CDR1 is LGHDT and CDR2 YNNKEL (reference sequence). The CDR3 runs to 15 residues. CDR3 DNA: TGTGCCAGCAGCCAAGGGGGGACAGGGCCCAATGAGCAGTTCTTC. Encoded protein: CASSQGGTGPNEQFF.

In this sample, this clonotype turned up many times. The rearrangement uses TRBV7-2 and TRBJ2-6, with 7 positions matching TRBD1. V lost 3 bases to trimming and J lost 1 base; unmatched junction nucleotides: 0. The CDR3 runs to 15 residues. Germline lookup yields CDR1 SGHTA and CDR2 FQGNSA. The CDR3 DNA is TGTGCCAGCAGCTTCAGGGGGTCTGGGGCCAACGTCCTGACTTTC. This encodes CASSFRGSGANVLTF.

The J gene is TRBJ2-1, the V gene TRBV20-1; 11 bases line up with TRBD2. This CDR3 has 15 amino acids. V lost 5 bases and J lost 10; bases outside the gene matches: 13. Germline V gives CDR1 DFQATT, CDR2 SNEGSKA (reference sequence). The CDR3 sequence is CSAQPGTSGPYEQFF. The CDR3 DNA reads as TGCAGTGCTCAGCCCGGGACTAGCGGACCCTACGAGCAGTTCTTC.

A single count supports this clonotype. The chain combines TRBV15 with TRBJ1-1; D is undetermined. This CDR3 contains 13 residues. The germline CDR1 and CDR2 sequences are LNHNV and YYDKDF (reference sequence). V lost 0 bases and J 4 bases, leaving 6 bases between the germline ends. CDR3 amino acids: CATSREIITEAFF. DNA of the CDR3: TGTGCCACCAGCAGAGAAATAATCACTGAAGCTTTCTTT.

The chain's CDR3 is CASSSEGGLAGVEQFF. In DNA, the CDR3 is TGTGCCAGCAGCTCCGAGGGGGGACTAGCGGGAGTTGAGCAGTTCTTC. The V gene is TRBV11-2, the J gene TRBJ2-1, with TRBD2 matching over 14 bases. This CDR3 is built from 16 residues. The germline V gene encodes CDR1 SGHAT and CDR2 FQNNGV. V shed 4 bases, J shed 9 bases, and the junction held 8 bases outside the gene matches.

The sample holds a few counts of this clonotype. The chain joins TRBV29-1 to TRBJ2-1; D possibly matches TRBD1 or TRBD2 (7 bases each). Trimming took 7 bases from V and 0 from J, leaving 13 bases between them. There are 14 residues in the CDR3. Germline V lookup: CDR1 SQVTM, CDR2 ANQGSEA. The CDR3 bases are TGCAGCGGGGGGGGGACAGCCTCCTACAATGAGCAGTTCTTC. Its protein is CSGGGTASYNEQFF.

The CDR3 DNA follows: TGCGCCAGCAGCCAAGAGGACCAAGCGGGGACCCAGTACTTC. It yields the protein CASSQEDQAGTQYF. The gene calls are TRBV4-1 and TRBJ2-5; the D gene is possibly TRBD2 (6 bases). CDR3 length: 14 residues. CDR1 is MGHRA and CDR2 is YSYEKL in the germline V gene. Trimming left V 0 bases short and J 7 bases short, with 12 bases between.

The CDR3 loop reads CASSSHGAIMVGYTF. The CDR3 bases are TGTGCCAGCAGCTCGCACGGGGCCATTATGGTCGGCTACACCTTC. V usage is TRBV3-1 and J usage is TRBJ1-2, with a possible D match to TRBD1 (5 bases). V was cut by 5 bases and J by 8 bases, with 21 bases left in between. The CDR3 has 15 residues. Germline-derived CDR1 and CDR2 are LGHDT and YNNKEL (reference sequence). Based on the CDR3 plus reference TRBV3-1 and TRBJ1-2, the full variable domain is DTAVSQTPKYLVTQMGNDKSIKCEQNLGHDTMYWYKQDSKKFLKIMFSYNNKELIINETVPNRFSPKSPDKAHLNLHINSLELGDSAVYFCASSSHGAIMVGYTFGSGTRLTVV.

The CDR3 DNA sequence: TGCAGTGCTAGGGGACCAGGGAACACTGAAGCTTTCTTT. This gives the protein CSARGPGNTEAFF. The chain carries TRBV20-1 and TRBJ1-1; perhaps TRBD1 as D (5 bases). CDR3 size: 13 residues. Germline CDR1 DFQATT, CDR2 SNEGSKA (reference sequence). Trimming removed 3 bases at V and 1 base at J, with 9 bases between.

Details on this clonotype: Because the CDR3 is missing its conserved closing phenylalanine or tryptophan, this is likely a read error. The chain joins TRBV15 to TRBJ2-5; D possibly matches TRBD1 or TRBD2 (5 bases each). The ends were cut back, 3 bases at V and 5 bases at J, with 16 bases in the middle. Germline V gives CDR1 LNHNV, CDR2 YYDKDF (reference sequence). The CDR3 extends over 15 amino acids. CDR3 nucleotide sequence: TGTGCCACCAGCAGGGATACAAGGGGACGGGAGACCCAGTACTCC. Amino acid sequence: CATSRDTRGRETQYS.

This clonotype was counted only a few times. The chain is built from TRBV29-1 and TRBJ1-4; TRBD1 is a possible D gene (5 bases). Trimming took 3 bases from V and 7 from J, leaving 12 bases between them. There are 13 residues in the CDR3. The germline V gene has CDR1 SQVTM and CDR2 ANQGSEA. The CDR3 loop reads CSVEGQYREKLFF. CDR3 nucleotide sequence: TGCAGCGTTGAGGGGCAGTATCGTGAAAAACTGTTTTTT.

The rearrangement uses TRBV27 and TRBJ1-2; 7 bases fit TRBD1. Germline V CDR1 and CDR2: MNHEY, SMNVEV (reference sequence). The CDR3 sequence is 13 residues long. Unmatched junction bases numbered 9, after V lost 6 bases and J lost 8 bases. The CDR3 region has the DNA TGTGCCAGCAGCCGAGGGGACAGTCAAGGCTACACCTTC. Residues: CASSRGDSQGYTF.

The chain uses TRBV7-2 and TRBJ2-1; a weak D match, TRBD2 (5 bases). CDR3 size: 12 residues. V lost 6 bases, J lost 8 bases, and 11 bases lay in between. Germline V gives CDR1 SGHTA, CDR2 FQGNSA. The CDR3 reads CASSSFGDEQFF. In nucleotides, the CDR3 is TGTGCCAGCAGTTCCTTCGGGGATGAGCAGTTCTTC.

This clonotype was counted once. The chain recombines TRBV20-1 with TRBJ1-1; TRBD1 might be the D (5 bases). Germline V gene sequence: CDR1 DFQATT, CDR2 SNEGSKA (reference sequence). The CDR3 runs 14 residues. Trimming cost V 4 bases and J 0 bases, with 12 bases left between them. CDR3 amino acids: CSAKLGALNTEAFF. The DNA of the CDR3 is TGCAGTGCTAAACTAGGGGCCTTGAACACTGAAGCTTTCTTT.

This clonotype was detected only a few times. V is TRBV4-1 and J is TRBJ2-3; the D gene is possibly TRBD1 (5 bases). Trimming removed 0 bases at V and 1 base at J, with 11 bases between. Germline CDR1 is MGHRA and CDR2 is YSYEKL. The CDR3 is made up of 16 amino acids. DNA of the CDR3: TGCGCCAGCAGCCAAGAACCCCCGACAGGCACAGATACGCAGTATTTT. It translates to CASSQEPPTGTDTQYF.